The present T cell receptor beta chain was sequenced within a study of OX40 agonist ivuxolimab in advanced cancers. Across the study: Patients receiving dose escalation had hepatocellular carcinoma, melanoma, renal cell or head and neck cancer. Study conclusions and caveats: Some nonresponders additionally presented with little normalized T-cell clonal expansion. More expanded clones were seen, on average, in CD8+ T cells than in CD4+. In the 0.1 to 3.0 mg/kg range, CD4+ and CD8+ blood T cells had expanded clonally by week 6.

To note about this clone: Its antigen is currently unknown.

Method: immunoSEQ multiplex PCR; TCRdb's copy keeps in-frame clones and lacks some. The table lists approximately 65,000 clones, about nine tenths of them singletons, with about 1.1% in the top ten. V shed 0 bases and J shed 6 bases, with 16 bases lying between them. From germline, CDR1 is SGHRS and CDR2 YFSETQ. CDR3 length: 15 amino acids. The receptor comes from an adult with an advanced solid tumor such as melanoma, head and neck, liver or kidney cancer. The chain recombines TRBV5-1 with TRBJ2-7; D remains unclear. The sample was CD4+ or CD8+ T cells sorted from blood, taken in a trial of the OX40 agonist ivuxolimab. The CDR3 sequence is CASSLDPGWQSEQYF. CDR3 nucleotide sequence: TGCGCCAGCAGCTTGGACCCGGGTTGGCAATCCGAGCAGTACTTC.